This TCR beta chain emerged from a study of blood T cell repertoires in COVID-19. Study background: Donors in Cohort 3 counted as recovered after two negative PCRs, clearance, or symptom resolution.

Residents of over 20 US areas, aged roughly 18 to 89 years, made up the participants. V lost 3 bases, J lost 10 bases, and 14 bases lay in between. The V gene's germline CDR1 is SGHDT and CDR2 YYEEEE. The CDR3 sequence is 14 residues long. The protocol was immunoSEQ multiplex PCR, while the TCRdb copy is restricted to in-frame clones and leaves out a portion. The sample lists some 220,000 clones; less than 90% were seen once. The TCR sequence derives from a woman in her forties or fifties in a cohort exposed to, infected with or recovered from COVID-19 (not recorded which). The source material was PBMCs or T cells enriched from blood (not recorded which). V is TRBV5-6 and J is TRBJ1-6, with D perhaps matching TRBD1 (5 bases). This CDR3 reads CASSSPRVRSPLHF. The DNA of the CDR3 is TGTGCCAGCAGCTCACCCAGGGTACGATCACCCCTCCACTTT.